The 9 T cell receptor beta chains presented below share a single source sample, sequenced in a study of vaccination and CD4 T cells after COVID-19. Time point of the sample: late sampling 161 to 241 days after vaccination in three convalescent patients. Treatment here: approximately 10-day PBMC culture with coronavirus spike peptide pools or control peptides (ViraFEST assay). Sequencing of cultured CD4+ T cell DNA used the Oncomine TCR Beta short-read assay. TCRdb ran MiXCR on the PCR reads and lists one entry per CDR3 protein. The table has around 19,000 distinct CDR3 sequences, roughly 30% seen once. No cognate antigen is known for these TCRs. Material: CD4+ T cells from blood, cultured in vitro, obtained about 7 months after SARS-CoV-2 vaccination. These receptors were taken from a human donor who had recovered from COVID-19.

This clonotype was seen a handful of times. The V and J genes are TRBV7-2 and TRBJ2-7; 14 positions match TRBD2. Germline values: CDR1 SGHTA, CDR2 FQGNSA. The V gene end was trimmed by 4 bases and the J gene end by 6 bases; junction bases not matched to a gene: 8. This CDR3 has 16 residues. The CDR3 DNA is TGTGCCAGCAGCTCGGGACTAGCGGGAGTCCGGGGCGAGCAGTACTTC. It specifies CASSSGLAGVRGEQYF. Based on the CDR3 plus reference TRBV7-2 and TRBJ2-7, the full variable domain is GAGVSQSPSNKVTEKGKDVELRCDPISGHTALYWYRQSLGQGLEFLIYFQGNSAPDKSGLPSDRFSAERTGGSVSTLTIQRTQQEDSAVYLCASSSGLAGVRGEQYFGPGTRLTVT.

The J gene is TRBJ2-3, the V gene TRBV7-9; no definite D call. Trimming pared 4 bases from V and 1 base from J, leaving 24 bases between. The CDR3 extends over 19 amino acids. Germline CDR1 reads SEHNR; CDR2 reads FQNEAQ (reference sequence). CDR3 sequence reads: CASSYPKSGRKRGTDTQYF. The CDR3 nucleotides read TGTGCCAGCAGCTACCCGAAATCTGGGCGTAAAAGGGGCACAGATACGCAGTATTTT.

The chain combines TRBV28 with TRBJ1-1, with TRBD1 matching over 12 bases. This CDR3 has 19 amino acids. Germline CDR1 MDHEN, CDR2 SYDVKM. V lost 1 base to trimming and J lost 1 base; unmatched junction nucleotides: 10. CDR3 sequence (DNA): TGTGCCAGCAGTTTATTGGGAGGGGGACAGGGGGCGGGGAACACTGAAGCTTTCTTT. Residues: CASSLLGGGQGAGNTEAFF.

In its sample, this clonotype was seen once. The chain carries TRBV19 and TRBJ1-5; 8 bases line up with TRBD1. CDR3 length equals 14 residues. Germline-derived CDR1 and CDR2 are LNHDA and SQIVND (reference sequence). V gave up 8 bases and J gave up 12 bases; unmatched junction bases: 15. The CDR3 here is CASHPGTGVRGQHF. Written as DNA, the CDR3 is TGTGCCAGTCACCCCGGGACAGGCGTTCGAGGCCAGCATTTT.

The rearrangement links TRBV20-1 to TRBJ2-2; TRBD1 agrees at 7 bases. Germline CDR1 and CDR2: DFQATT and SNEGSKA (reference sequence). V gave up 5 bases and J gave up 5 bases; unmatched junction bases: 8. This CDR3 comprises 14 residues. CDR3: CSARNAQGTGELFF. CDR3 DNA sequence: TGCAGTGCTCGGAACGCACAGGGGACCGGGGAGCTGTTTTTT.

This clonotype was seen more than once but under ten times. This chain uses TRBV5-4 with TRBJ2-7, with 7 bases matching TRBD2. Germline V lookup: CDR1 SGHNT, CDR2 YYREEE (reference sequence). V lost 0 bases and J lost 4; bases outside the gene matches: 7. CDR3 length: 15 amino acids. CDR3 nucleotide sequence: TGTGCCAGCAGCTTGGGTAGTGGGGGGGATTACGAGCAGTACTTC. This gives the protein CASSLGSGGDYEQYF.

This clonotype appeared a few times. CDR3 residues: CSARLAGGPGRYNEQFF. CDR3 DNA: TGCAGTGCTCGACTAGCGGGAGGGCCGGGCCGATACAATGAGCAGTTCTTC. V gene TRBV20-1 combines with J gene TRBJ2-1; 14 bases are a match to TRBD2. The length of the CDR3 is 17 residues. Looked up from germline, CDR1 is DFQATT and CDR2 is SNEGSKA (reference sequence). The J segment lost 4 bases and the V segment lost 5 bases, leaving 10 bases of the junction unmatched.

The rearrangement links TRBV7-2 to TRBJ1-2; tentatively, D is TRBD1 (6 bases). V lost 5 bases, J lost 7 bases, and 20 bases lay in between. The CDR3 length is 15 residues. CDR1 is SGHTA and CDR2 is FQGNSA in the germline V gene. CDR3 region: CASSPRGGRVGGYTF. The CDR3 bases are TGTGCCAGCAGCCCTCGTGGGGGGCGAGTCGGTGGCTACACCTTC.

The chain links TRBV19 to TRBJ2-2; no firm D call. Looked up from germline, CDR1 is LNHDA and CDR2 is SQIVND (reference sequence). This CDR3 spans 13 amino acids. V lost 5 bases and J lost 1, with 5 bases in between. As DNA, the CDR3 is TGTGCCAGTAGTGTGTTGAACACCGGGGAGCTGTTTTTT. It specifies CASSVLNTGELFF.